The 17 T cell receptor beta chains given below trace back to one sample, sequenced in a study of cytomegalovirus exposure and HLA in healthy donors. This PCR relied on a set of 60 Vbeta primers and 13 Jbeta primers. Clones were read by immunoSEQ multiplex PCR, and TCRdb kept only the in-frame ones, dropping some. The sample yields 130,000 or so clones, of which the top ten take up 2% to 2.5%. The specimen was PBMCs. The receptors were sampled from a woman between 18 and 29 years old in good health and CMV-seronegative.

The V and J genes are TRBV5-8 and TRBJ1-2; D is possibly TRBD1 (6 bases). Germline lookup yields CDR1 SGHTS and CDR2 YDEGEE. V dropped 0 bases and J dropped 7 bases, with 13 bases sitting between them. This CDR3 is built from 14 residues. CDR3 nucleotides: TGTGCCAGCAGCTTGGAAGCAGGGGTTGGTGGCTACACCTTC. Translation: CASSLEAGVGGYTF.

The rearrangement links TRBV11-3 to TRBJ2-2; the match to TRBD2 covers 8 bases. The germline gives CDR1 SGHNT, CDR2 YENEEA. J was trimmed by 6 bases and V by 5 bases; bases with no gene match: 8. The CDR3 has 15 residues. The CDR3 nucleotides read TGTGCCAGCAGCCCCGGGACTAGGTGGTCCGGGGAGCTGTTTTTT. As protein: CASSPGTRWSGELFF.

V gene TRBV7-9 combines with J gene TRBJ2-5; 12 positions match TRBD2. V shed 5 bases and J 5 bases; nucleotides not matched to a gene: 15. CDR3 length equals 18 residues. In germline, CDR1 is SEHNR, CDR2 FQNEAQ (reference sequence). CDR3 protein: CASSPPLATSGSLETQYF. The CDR3 DNA reads TGTGCCAGCAGCCCCCCCCTCGCGACTAGCGGGAGCCTGGAGACCCAGTACTTC.

In nucleotides, the CDR3 is TGTGCCAGCGGTGGCAGGGTGAACACTGAAGCTTTCTTT. Translated, it gives CASGGRVNTEAFF. The chain links TRBV25-1 to TRBJ1-1, with a possible D match to TRBD1 (5 bases). Looked up from germline, CDR1 is MGHDK and CDR2 is SYGVNS. The CDR3 runs 13 residues. Trimming cost V 8 bases and J 0 bases, with 10 bases left between them. Full variable domain (outside the CDR3, taken from reference TRBV25-1 and TRBJ1-1): EADIYQTPRYLVIGTGKKITLECSQTMGHDKMYWYQQDPGMELHLIHYSYGVNSTEKGDLSSESTVSRIRTEHFPLTLESARPSHTSQYLCASGGRVNTEAFFGQGTRLTVV.

The chain joins TRBV7-8 to TRBJ1-2; D is unresolved. V shed 0 bases and J shed 4 bases, with 6 bases lying between them. Germline CDR1 reads SGHVS; CDR2 reads FQNEAQ. This CDR3 comprises 13 residues. CDR3 sequence: CASSLANSYGYTF. As DNA, the CDR3 is TGTGCCAGCAGCTTAGCGAACAGCTATGGCTACACCTTC.

A remark on this clone: Other DNA sequences in this specimen translate into the identical CDR3. The gene calls are TRBV2 and TRBJ2-1, with 9 nucleotides matching TRBD2. Trimming cost V 5 bases and J 10 bases; bases outside gene matches: 6. The CDR3 runs to 13 residues. Germline loops: CDR1 SNHLY, CDR2 FYNNEI. The CDR3 sequence is CASSTGLAKEQFF. The DNA for the CDR3 is TGTGCCAGCAGTACGGGACTAGCAAAGGAGCAGTTCTTC.

This sequence joins TRBV4-2 and TRBJ2-7; 8 nucleotides align to TRBD2. CDR1 is LGHNA and CDR2 is YNFKEQ in the germline V gene. V lost 0 bases to trimming and J lost 3 bases; unmatched junction nucleotides: 4. The CDR3 extends over 15 amino acids. CDR3 protein: CASSQESSGSYEQYV. CDR3 DNA: TGTGCCAGCAGCCAAGAATCCAGCGGGAGCTACGAGCAGTACGTC.

The gene calls are TRBV30 and TRBJ1-5, with D perhaps matching TRBD1 (5 bases). Trimming pared 1 base from V and 2 bases from J, leaving 12 bases between. This CDR3 has 15 residues. Per germline, CDR1 GTSNPN and CDR2 SVGIG (reference sequence). DNA for the CDR3: TGTGCCTGGAGTGGAGACAGAATCTGCAATCAGCCCCAGCATTTT. Encoded protein: CAWSGDRICNQPQHF.

Concerning this clone itself: The junction departs from germline at one end; a sequencing error may be responsible. The chain links TRBV6-1 to TRBJ2-1; 9 bases agree with TRBD2. CDR1 is MNHNS, CDR2 SASEGT, per germline. The CDR3 spans 15 residues. The chain's CDR3 is CASSEVAGVYNEQFF. The CDR3 nucleotides read TGTGCCAGCAGCGAAGTAGCGGGAGTTTACAATGAGCAGTTCTTC.

The chain uses TRBV9 and TRBJ2-1; D remains unclear. Germline values: CDR1 SGDLS, CDR2 YYNGEE. The V end was cut by 1 base, the J end by 2 bases, with 7 bases between. CDR3 length: 14 amino acids. CDR3: CASSVRVPYNEQFF. CDR3 DNA: TGTGCCAGCAGCGTACGAGTACCCTACAATGAGCAGTTCTTC. Drawing the rest from reference TRBV9 and TRBJ2-1, the complete variable domain is DSGVTQTPKHLITATGQRVTLRCSPRSGDLSVYWYQQSLDQGLQFLIQYYNGEERAKGNILERFSAQQFPDLHSELNLSSLELGDSALYFCASSVRVPYNEQFFGPGTRLTVL.

The V call is TRBV9, the J call TRBJ2-5; possibly TRBD1 for D (6 bases). Between the trimmed V and J ends, which lost 0 bases and 5 bases, there was a span of 11 bases. CDR3 length equals 14 residues. Per germline, CDR1 SGDLS and CDR2 YYNGEE. The CDR3 sequence is CASSVAVRGETQYF. The CDR3 DNA sequence: TGTGCCAGCAGCGTAGCTGTGAGGGGGGAGACCCAGTACTTC. Complete variable domain (other parts from reference TRBV9 and TRBJ2-5): DSGVTQTPKHLITATGQRVTLRCSPRSGDLSVYWYQQSLDQGLQFLIQYYNGEERAKGNILERFSAQQFPDLHSELNLSSLELGDSALYFCASSVAVRGETQYFGPGTRLLVL.

The chain recombines TRBV5-4 with TRBJ2-3; 16 bases align to TRBD2. Germline CDR1 is SGHNT and CDR2 is YYREEE (reference sequence). The CDR3 runs to 16 residues. Germline trimming cut 4 bases from V and 4 bases from J; bases unmatched to any gene: 3. The CDR3 DNA reads as TGTGCCAGCAGCGAAGGGACTAGCGGGAGGGCAGATACGCAGTATTTT. Amino acids: CASSEGTSGRADTQYF.

The rearrangement joins TRBV7-3 to TRBJ2-1; 8 bases fit TRBD1. Germline V gene data show CDR1 as SGHTA and CDR2 as FQGTGA. The CDR3 is 13 residues long. V lost 5 bases and J lost 8; bases outside the gene matches: 5. CDR3 nucleotide sequence: TGTGCCAGCAGCCAGGACAGGGACGATGAGCAGTTCTTC. It specifies CASSQDRDDEQFF.

The chain uses TRBV5-1 and TRBJ2-7, with TRBD2 matching 9 bases. The length of the CDR3 is 15 residues. Germline values: CDR1 SGHRS, CDR2 YFSETQ. Germline trimming cut 2 bases from V and 6 bases from J; bases unmatched to any gene: 9. CDR3 sequence (DNA): TGCGCCAGCAGCTTCGGGACTAGCTATCCGGGCGAGCAGTACTTC. Protein: CASSFGTSYPGEQYF.

CDR3 amino acids: CASSKGQGREKLFF. The CDR3 DNA reads as TGCGCCAGCAGCAAGGGACAGGGGCGGGAAAAACTGTTTTTT. The chain carries TRBV5-1 and TRBJ1-4, with 10 bases identical to TRBD1. V shed 4 bases and J 8 bases; nucleotides not matched to a gene: 5. Germline V CDR1 and CDR2: SGHRS, YFSETQ. CDR3 length: 14 amino acids.

The chain employs TRBV11-3 and TRBJ2-1, with TRBD2 matching 12 bases. Trimming took 5 bases from V and 8 from J; bases not matched to a gene: 4. This CDR3 has 14 residues. Per germline, CDR1 SGHNT and CDR2 YENEEA. The CDR3 coding sequence is TGTGCCAGCAGCCTAGCGGGAGGGCCTGATGAGCAGTTCTTC. It yields the protein CASSLAGGPDEQFF.

The CDR3 nucleotides read TGTGCCAGCAGCTTAAACAGGGTAGATGAGCAGTTCTTC. This sequence encodes CASSLNRVDEQFF. The V and J genes are TRBV7-2 and TRBJ2-1, with a possible D match to TRBD1 (6 bases). Per germline, CDR1 SGHTA and CDR2 FQGNSA. The germline V and J ends were trimmed by 2 bases and 8 bases, with 10 bases remaining between them. The length of the CDR3 is 13 residues.